This TCR beta chain was sequenced in a study of OX40 agonist ivuxolimab in advanced cancers. Study context: Hepatocellular carcinoma, melanoma, renal cell or head and neck cancer affected the dose-escalation patients. Study-level findings and limits: It was not determined which antigens were specifically recognized by the peripheral T cells that had undergone clonal expansion. Clonal expansion among partial responders at 0.1-3.0 mg/kg ranked near the lowest.

Only in-frame clones appear in the TCRdb table, and some are missing; sequencing was by immunoSEQ multiplex PCR. The sample records more than 25,000 clones, around 84% being singletons. The cohort excluded patients with autoimmune disease history or systemic immunosuppression. To note about this clone: Its antigen remains unidentified.

Deletions cut 5 bases from V and 1 base from J, with 13 bases between. The germline gives CDR1 MDHEN, CDR2 SYDVKM. The CDR3 is 15 amino acids. This specimen was CD4+ or CD8+ T cells sorted from blood, taken in a trial of the OX40 agonist ivuxolimab. The source is an adult with an advanced solid tumor such as melanoma, head and neck, liver or kidney cancer. The chain couples TRBV28 to TRBJ2-3; tentatively, D is TRBD2 (5 bases). Written as DNA, the CDR3 is TGTGCCAGCAGTGAACTAGTTCCTGGCACAGATACGCAGTATTTT. Encoded protein: CASSELVPGTDTQYF.